These 11 T cell receptor beta chains came from one sample sequenced in a study of T cells in localized non-small cell lung cancer. Libraries were prepared by immunoSEQ multiplex PCR; TCRdb keeps only in-frame clonotypes and omits some of them. The table includes approximately 4,400 clones, 40% to 50% detected once. The starting material was lung tumor tissue, obtained before any cancer treatment. These receptors were collected from a woman aged 40 to 75 with stage I lung adenocarcinoma.

The sample holds a few counts of this clone. This chain connects TRBV6-4 to TRBJ1-1, with D possibly matching TRBD1 (6 bases). Trimming left V 10 bases short and J 3 bases short, with 9 bases between. Germline V gene data show CDR1 as MRHNA and CDR2 as SNTAGT. This CDR3 is 11 amino acids long. The CDR3 reads CAISGDTEAFF. CDR3 sequence (DNA): TGTGCCATATCAGGGGACACTGAAGCTTTCTTT.

J is TRBJ1-1 and V is TRBV6-7; the D gene is possibly TRBD1 (5 bases). TRBV6-7 is assigned to the ORF class and has an uncertain function. Trimming left V 2 bases short and J 1 base short, with 14 bases between. The CDR3 has 16 amino acids. The CDR3 reads CASSYTAGRTNTEAFF. The CDR3 region has the DNA TGTGCCAGCAGTTACACTGCAGGGAGAACGAACACTGAAGCTTTCTTT.

This chain uses TRBV9 with TRBJ2-7; no clear D. This CDR3 spans 13 amino acids. Per the germline V gene, CDR1 is SGDLS and CDR2 is YYNGEE. V lost 5 bases and J lost 4, with 13 bases in between. CDR3 sequence: CASSLIMGYEQYF. The CDR3 DNA is TGTGCCAGCAGTTTAATTATGGGTTACGAGCAGTACTTC.

The chain uses TRBV29-1 and TRBJ2-1, with D unresolved. Germline V gene data show CDR1 as SQVTM and CDR2 as ANQGSEA. Trimming stripped 0 bases from V and 0 bases from J, with 12 bases between. This CDR3 comprises 16 residues. The CDR3 region has the DNA TGCAGCGTTGAAGATAGTGGTAGGAGCTCCTACAATGAGCAGTTCTTC. Translated: CSVEDSGRSSYNEQFF.

This chain connects TRBV19 to TRBJ2-7; D ambiguous. V was pared by 6 bases and J by 4 bases, with 13 bases between. Germline V gene sequence: CDR1 LNHDA, CDR2 SQIVND (reference sequence). This CDR3 spans 13 amino acids. CDR3 residues: CASSARGPYEQYF. The DNA for the CDR3 is TGTGCCAGTAGCGCGAGAGGCCCATACGAGCAGTACTTC.

This clone was found a few times. This chain uses TRBV6-8 with TRBJ2-7, with D hard to call. The CDR3 loop spans 15 amino acids. V was trimmed by 0 bases and J by 3 bases, leaving 12 bases between them. Germline V gene data show CDR1 as MNHGY and CDR2 as SAAAGT. The CDR3 sequence: CASSYSYRQSYEQYF. The CDR3 DNA follows: TGTGCCAGCAGTTACTCGTATCGGCAGAGCTACGAGCAGTACTTC.

This chain connects TRBV28 to TRBJ2-1; no clear D. This CDR3 has 12 amino acids. The V gene's germline CDR1 is MDHEN and CDR2 SYDVKM. The V gene lost 8 bases and the J gene lost 0 bases, with 5 bases spanning the gap. Written as DNA, the CDR3 is TGTGCCAGCGGGCGCTCCTACAATGAGCAGTTCTTC. Its protein is CASGRSYNEQFF.

The J gene is TRBJ2-7, the V gene TRBV5-1; TRBD2 matches 8 bases. With V trimmed by 2 bases and J by 5 bases, 12 bases remained unmatched. This CDR3 contains 16 residues. CDR1 is SGHRS and CDR2 is YFSETQ in the germline V gene. CDR3 sequence (DNA): TGCGCCAGCAGCTTTGGCGACGGGAGGGCCTTGAACGAGCAGTACTTC. It yields the protein CASSFGDGRALNEQYF.

The chain recombines TRBV30 with TRBJ1-3; unclear D gene. From germline, CDR1 is GTSNPN and CDR2 SVGIG (reference sequence). The CDR3 spans 12 residues. CDR3 sequence: CAFGGPGNTIYF. The CDR3 nucleotides read TGTGCTTTCGGTGGTCCTGGAAACACCATATATTTT.

This clone was seen only a few times. This chain joins TRBV29-1 and TRBJ1-1; 7 positions match TRBD1. The V gene's germline CDR1 is SQVTM and CDR2 ANQGSEA. V shed 3 bases and J 1 base; nucleotides not matched to a gene: 8. There are 15 residues in the CDR3. The CDR3 coding sequence is TGCAGCGTTGAGGGACAGCCCGGCAGGAACACTGAAGCTTTCTTT. This encodes CSVEGQPGRNTEAFF.

The chain has TRBV6-8 and TRBJ1-1; 9 positions agree with TRBD1. The V gene's germline CDR1 is MNHGY and CDR2 SAAAGT. J gave up 5 bases and V 5 bases, and 9 bases lay outside the gene matches. CDR3 length: 15 amino acids. The CDR3 is CASSGKTGGGTEAFF. The CDR3 DNA reads as TGTGCCAGCAGTGGAAAGACAGGGGGTGGGACTGAAGCTTTCTTT.